The 30 T cell receptor beta chains below were found in one sample sequenced in a study of shared clonotypes between healthy human individuals. Assay: immunoSEQ multiplex PCR; the TCRdb copy retains only in-frame clones and omits some. The sample lists around 2.1 million clones; about 93% were seen once. CD45RO-negative CD8 cells positively selected for CCR7 made up the naive population, which excluded terminally differentiated effector memory CD45RA+ cells. The sample taken for sequencing was naive CD8+ T cells from PBMCs. The receptors derive from a man aged 18 to 30 in good health. Some clones in this sample may be carry-over from other donors' samples.

The rearrangement links TRBV4-3 to TRBJ1-2; D is unclear. Germline V CDR1 and CDR2: LGHNA, YSLEER. Trimming removed 0 bases from V and 5 bases from J, with 13 bases in between. CDR3 length equals 15 residues. CDR3 sequence reads: CASSQDEGKGYGYTF. The CDR3 DNA reads as TGCGCCAGCAGCCAAGATGAGGGAAAGGGATATGGCTACACCTTC.

This rearrangement joins TRBV6-6 to TRBJ1-4, with unresolved D. V lost 3 bases and J lost 0, with 8 bases in between. The length of the CDR3 is 15 residues. Germline V gene sequence: CDR1 MNHNY, CDR2 SVGAGI (reference sequence). The CDR3 is CASSYGKTTNEKLFF. CDR3 sequence (DNA): TGTGCCAGCAGTTATGGGAAGACAACTAATGAAAAACTGTTTTTT.

This clone was detected only a few times. The V gene is TRBV9, the J gene TRBJ1-3, with D possibly being TRBD1 (5 bases). The CDR3 length is 15 residues. The V end lost 4 bases, the J end lost 4 bases, and 15 bases lay between the germline ends. Germline-derived CDR1 and CDR2 are SGDLS and YYNGEE. CDR3 nucleotide sequence: TGTGCCAGCAGCCCAAAAGGGGAGTTCGGAAACACCATATATTTT. It translates to CASSPKGEFGNTIYF.

This chain uses TRBV9 with TRBJ1-1; TRBD1 is a possible D gene (5 bases). V gave up 3 bases and J gave up 3 bases, with 12 bases separating them. CDR1 and CDR2 from the germline V gene are SGDLS and YYNGEE. The CDR3 extends over 14 amino acids. In DNA form, the CDR3 reads TGTGCCAGCAGCGCGGACCCCAGGGACACTGAAGCTTTCTTT. Residues: CASSADPRDTEAFF. The full variable domain, completed using reference TRBV9 and TRBJ1-1, is DSGVTQTPKHLITATGQRVTLRCSPRSGDLSVYWYQQSLDQGLQFLIQYYNGEERAKGNILERFSAQQFPDLHSELNLSSLELGDSALYFCASSADPRDTEAFFGQGTRLTVV.

The J gene is TRBJ2-7, the V gene TRBV10-1; D is possibly TRBD2 (5 bases). This CDR3 has 16 residues. The germline V gene has CDR1 WNHNN and CDR2 SYGVQD (reference sequence). Trimming cost V 0 bases and J 7 bases, with 19 bases left between them. The CDR3 reads CASSESIGKLRGEQYF. DNA of the CDR3: TGCGCCAGCAGTGAGTCGATAGGGAAGCTACGCGGGGAGCAGTACTTC.

This sequence joins TRBV7-9 and TRBJ2-2, with 7 positions matching TRBD2. Germline lookup yields CDR1 SEHNR and CDR2 FQNEAQ (reference sequence). V was pared by 5 bases and J by 9 bases, with 9 bases of the junction left unmatched. The CDR3 contains 14 residues. In nucleotides, the CDR3 is TGTGCCAGCAGCCCAATGGGAGGGAGCTGGGAGCTGTTTTTT. Protein product: CASSPMGGSWELFF.

The chain combines TRBV7-8 with TRBJ1-1; maybe TRBD1 (6 bases). Germline-derived CDR1 and CDR2 are SGHVS and FQNEAQ. The V end was cut by 3 bases, the J end by 0 bases, with 14 bases between. This CDR3 has 16 amino acids. Written as DNA, the CDR3 is TGTGCCAGCAGCTTCGGGCAGGGGCTGATGAACACTGAAGCTTTCTTT. Its protein product is CASSFGQGLMNTEAFF.

This chain connects TRBV4-3 to TRBJ2-3; 7 nucleotides agree with TRBD2. Germline values: CDR1 LGHNA, CDR2 YSLEER. The CDR3 sequence is 15 residues long. The junction had 7 bases not matched to a gene; V was cut back by 1 base and J by 6 bases. This CDR3 is CASSQVGGRSDTQYF. As DNA, the CDR3 is TGCGCCAGCAGCCAAGTTGGCGGGAGATCGGATACGCAGTATTTT.

J is TRBJ2-1 and V is TRBV27; a weak D match, TRBD2 (5 bases). V gave up 7 bases and J gave up 2 bases, with 15 bases separating them. Germline CDR1 is MNHEY and CDR2 is SMNVEV (reference sequence). This CDR3 spans 15 amino acids. The chain's CDR3 is CASNPMGRPYNEQFF. The CDR3, as DNA: TGTGCCAGCAACCCGATGGGGAGACCCTACAATGAGCAGTTCTTC.

The chain joins TRBV6-5 to TRBJ2-7; 10 positions agree with TRBD2. This CDR3 is built from 15 residues. Trimming took 6 bases from V and 0 from J; bases not matched to a gene: 5. Germline CDR1 reads MNHEY; CDR2 reads SVGAGI. CDR3 sequence (DNA): TGTGCCAGCAGAGGACTAGCGGAGCACTCCTACGAGCAGTACTTC. Amino acids: CASRGLAEHSYEQYF.

This clone was seen once. The chain couples TRBV5-1 to TRBJ2-3; TRBD2 agrees at 14 bases. Germline V gene lookup returns CDR1 SGHRS and CDR2 YFSETQ. The trim removed 0 bases at V and 2 bases at J, leaving 2 bases unmatched. CDR3 size: 17 residues. CDR3 coding DNA: TGCGCCAGCAGCTTGGGACTAGCGGGAGGGTACACAGATACGCAGTATTTT. Its translation is CASSLGLAGGYTDTQYF. The full variable domain, with the rest looked up from reference TRBV5-1 and TRBJ2-3, is KAGVTQTPRYLIKTRGQQVTLSCSPISGHRSVSWYQQTPGQGLQFLFEYFSETQRNKGNFPGRFSGRQFSNSRSEMNVSTLELGDSALYLCASSLGLAGGYTDTQYFGPGTRLTVL.

The CDR3: CASSPKIGLADTQYF. The CDR3 DNA is TGTGCCAGCAGTCCCAAAATAGGACTAGCGGATACGCAGTATTTT. The chain links TRBV28 to TRBJ2-3; 9 bases are shared with TRBD2. Germline V gene data show CDR1 as MDHEN and CDR2 as SYDVKM. The CDR3 is 15 amino acids. Unmatched junction bases numbered 9, after V lost 5 bases and J lost 6 bases.

The V call is TRBV29-1, the J call TRBJ1-2; the match to TRBD1 covers 8 bases. CDR3 length equals 17 residues. The J segment lost 4 bases and the V segment lost 4 bases, leaving 17 bases of the junction unmatched. Germline V CDR1 and CDR2: SQVTM, ANQGSEA. Here the CDR3 reads CSVALGQVPPNLYGYTF. CDR3 DNA: TGCAGCGTTGCTTTGGGACAGGTCCCACCCAACCTCTATGGCTACACCTTC.

This clone showed up just once. The rearrangement links TRBV5-5 to TRBJ2-7, with a weak D call TRBD2 (6 bases). Germline V gene data show CDR1 as SGHKS and CDR2 as YYEKEE (reference sequence). V was shortened by 6 bases and J by 2 bases, with 18 bases between the two germline ends. The CDR3 contains 15 residues. The CDR3 coding sequence is TGTGCCAGCACCCACGTCGGGGGTTACGCCTACGAGCAGTACTTC. Its translation: CASTHVGGYAYEQYF.

Of note for this clone: This same CDR3 is encoded by further DNA sequences in the sample. This rearrangement joins TRBV28 to TRBJ1-1; D unresolved. The germline CDR1 and CDR2 sequences are MDHEN and SYDVKM. The CDR3 runs 13 residues. V lost 3 bases and J 4 bases, leaving 9 bases between the germline ends. The CDR3 nucleotides read TGTGCCAGCAGTTTGTCGTCAGGCACTGAAGCTTTCTTT. It encodes CASSLSSGTEAFF.

This clone has a single count. The chain combines TRBV28 with TRBJ2-1; TRBD2 matches at 9 bases. This CDR3 has 15 amino acids. From germline, CDR1 is MDHEN and CDR2 SYDVKM. After removal of 7 bases from V and 6 bases from J, the junction contained 10 bases not matched to a gene. DNA of the CDR3: TGTGCCAGCACCCTTAGCGGGAGCAGAACCAATGAGCAGTTCTTC. It yields the protein CASTLSGSRTNEQFF.

This chain uses TRBV19 with TRBJ2-5, with TRBD2 as a possible D gene (6 bases). In germline, CDR1 is LNHDA, CDR2 SQIVND (reference sequence). The CDR3 length is 15 residues. Trimming shortened V by 4 bases and J by 2 bases, and 14 bases separated the two germline ends. This chain's CDR3 is CASSTRPSVQETQYF. The CDR3 region has the DNA TGTGCCAGTAGTACCCGACCTAGCGTACAAGAGACCCAGTACTTC.

The chain combines TRBV10-3 with TRBJ2-5, with D possibly matching TRBD1 (5 bases). Looked up from germline, CDR1 is ENHRY and CDR2 is SYGVKD. CDR3 length: 15 residues. The germline V and J ends were trimmed by 4 bases and 5 bases, with 17 bases remaining between them. In DNA form, the CDR3 reads TGTGCCATCAGTGTGAGGCAGGGTACGTGGGAGACCCAGTACTTC. Encoded protein: CAISVRQGTWETQYF.

The chain links TRBV7-8 to TRBJ2-1, with 7 nucleotides matching TRBD2. Germline V gene lookup returns CDR1 SGHVS and CDR2 FQNEAQ. Germline trimming cut 2 bases from V and 8 bases from J; bases unmatched to any gene: 3. This CDR3 is built from 13 residues. The DNA for the CDR3 is TGTGCCAGCAGCTTATATCGGGGGGATGAGCAGTTCTTC. It yields the protein CASSLYRGDEQFF.

The chain uses TRBV27 and TRBJ2-7, with no clear D. Germline V gene data show CDR1 as MNHEY and CDR2 as SMNVEV (reference sequence). V lost 6 bases, J lost 0 bases, and 9 bases lay in between. CDR3 length: 13 amino acids. CDR3 sequence (DNA): TGTGCCAGCAGGAGTCGAAGCTCCTACGAGCAGTACTTC. Encoded protein: CASRSRSSYEQYF.

In this sample, this clone turned up once. The rearrangement links TRBV5-1 to TRBJ2-1, with 13 bases lining up with TRBD2. With V trimmed by 4 bases and J by 9 bases, 10 bases remained unmatched. The V gene's germline CDR1 is SGHRS and CDR2 YFSETQ. CDR3 length: 16 amino acids. In DNA form, the CDR3 reads TGCGCCAGCAGCGATCCACTAGCGGGAGGGCTCCTTGAGCAGTTCTTC. It codes for CASSDPLAGGLLEQFF.

This chain uses TRBV18 with TRBJ2-3; D is unresolved. The CDR3 has 18 residues. Germline V gene sequence: CDR1 KGHSH, CDR2 LQKENI. The V gene lost 6 bases and the J gene lost 0 bases, with 22 bases spanning the gap. Here the CDR3 reads CASSRDQTALMSTDTQYF. CDR3 bases: TGTGCCAGCTCCCGCGATCAAACAGCGCTAATGAGCACAGATACGCAGTATTTT.

The J gene is TRBJ1-1, the V gene TRBV7-9; tentative D call: TRBD1 (5 bases). Trimming took 0 bases from V and 1 from J, leaving 12 bases between them. The CDR3 sequence is 16 residues long. CDR1 SEHNR and CDR2 FQNEAQ come from the germline V gene (reference sequence). Here the CDR3 DNA reads TGTGCCAGCAGCTTAGCGGTTAGGACAACGAACACTGAAGCTTTCTTT. Residues: CASSLAVRTTNTEAFF.

CDR3 amino acids: CASSGTPAGPQHF. In nucleotides, the CDR3 is TGTGCCAGTAGTGGGACACCGGCGGGGCCCCAGCATTTT. The rearrangement uses TRBV19 and TRBJ1-5; possibly TRBD1 for D (6 bases). Per the germline V gene, CDR1 is LNHDA and CDR2 is SQIVND (reference sequence). Trimming took off 5 bases at V and 9 bases at J, with 14 bases between the two ends. The CDR3 runs 13 residues.

V and J are TRBV27 and TRBJ2-5, with 12 bases aligning to TRBD2. The junction had 5 bases not matched to a gene; V was cut back by 7 bases and J by 5 bases. The CDR3 runs to 14 residues. Germline V gene sequence: CDR1 MNHEY, CDR2 SMNVEV (reference sequence). This CDR3 reads CASTRLAGEETQYF. Written as DNA, the CDR3 is TGTGCCAGCACGAGACTAGCGGGAGAGGAGACCCAGTACTTC.

This clone was observed once. V and J are TRBV5-1 and TRBJ2-3, with 12 bases aligning to TRBD2. The CDR3 has 17 residues. Per the germline V gene, CDR1 is SGHRS and CDR2 is YFSETQ. V was pared by 0 bases and J by 4 bases, with 6 bases of the junction left unmatched. CDR3 coding DNA: TGCGCCAGCAGCTTGGTTTCTAGCGGGAGGGCGGCAGATACGCAGTATTTT. Protein sequence: CASSLVSSGRAADTQYF.

The J gene is TRBJ2-7, the V gene TRBV29-1; D is undetermined. Trimming took off 4 bases at V and 4 bases at J, with 11 bases between the two ends. CDR1 SQVTM and CDR2 ANQGSEA come from the germline V gene. CDR3 size: 12 residues. Here the CDR3 reads CSVGSTRYEQYF. The CDR3 DNA is TGCAGCGTTGGTAGCACGAGGTACGAGCAGTACTTC.

The gene calls are TRBV7-6 and TRBJ2-1; 10 nucleotides align to TRBD2. CDR3 length: 13 residues. Trimming at V came to 5 bases and at J to 9 bases, leaving 4 bases not matched to a gene. In germline, CDR1 is SGHVS, CDR2 FNYEAQ. The CDR3: CASSQREGIEQFF. As DNA, the CDR3 is TGTGCCAGCAGCCAGCGGGAGGGCATTGAGCAGTTCTTC.

The rearrangement links TRBV28 to TRBJ2-2; 13 nucleotides line up with TRBD2. This CDR3 is built from 16 residues. The ends lost 4 bases at V and 5 bases at J; junction bases unmatched: 4. CDR1 is MDHEN, CDR2 SYDVKM, per germline. The CDR3, as DNA: TGTGCCAGCAGTTCCACTAGCGGGAGGGGTACCGGGGAGCTGTTTTTT. It translates to CASSSTSGRGTGELFF.

As regards this clone: Other DNA sequences in the same sample also yield this CDR3. The V gene is TRBV11-2, the J gene TRBJ2-1, with 9 bases lining up with TRBD2. The germline CDR1 and CDR2 sequences are SGHAT and FQNNGV. The junction had 3 bases not matched to a gene; V was cut back by 2 bases and J by 4 bases. This CDR3 contains 15 residues. The CDR3 reads CASSLSSGGYNEQFF. In DNA form, the CDR3 reads TGTGCCAGCAGCTTAAGTAGCGGGGGATACAATGAGCAGTTCTTC.